These 10 T cell receptor beta chains were sequenced from one sample in a study of beta chain features in type 1 diabetes. Sequenced material consisted of expressed TCRB transcripts (all of the isolated RNA was reverse transcribed). Sequenced by immunoSEQ multiplex PCR; TCRdb stores in-frame clones only, minus some. Here the sample spans about 350,000 clones, about 20% being singletons. Input material: naive CD4+ T cells from blood. The receptors come from a young woman in good health.

There are many counts of this clone. The J gene is TRBJ1-1, the V gene TRBV5-1, with TRBD1 identical over 7 bases. CDR1 SGHRS and CDR2 YFSETQ come from the germline V gene. With V trimmed by 1 base and J by 3 bases, 9 bases remained unmatched. This CDR3 region has 16 residues. This CDR3 reads CASSLMTGMKYTEAFF. In DNA, the CDR3 is TGCGCCAGCAGCTTGATGACAGGGATGAAGTACACTGAAGCTTTCTTT.

This clone was found a few times. The chain joins TRBV5-1 to TRBJ2-5; 7 bases fit TRBD2. CDR1 and CDR2 (germline): SGHRS, YFSETQ. V gave up 4 bases and J gave up 0 bases; unmatched junction bases: 6. This CDR3 region has 15 residues. The CDR3 sequence: CASSISLADQETQYF. The DNA of the CDR3 is TGCGCCAGCAGCATCTCTCTAGCGGACCAAGAGACCCAGTACTTC.

The V gene is TRBV27, the J gene TRBJ1-1, with D maybe TRBD1 (5 bases). The germline CDR1 and CDR2 sequences are MNHEY and SMNVEV (reference sequence). V was trimmed by 5 bases and J by 11 bases, leaving 15 bases between them. The CDR3 sequence is 12 residues long. The CDR3 nucleotides are TGTGCCAGCAGTCAGAGGCGGGACCGGGCTTTCTTT. This sequence encodes CASSQRRDRAFF.

The CDR3 bases are TGCGCCAGCAGCTTAAGCGGGAGCTCGCAAGAGACCCAGTACTTC. As protein: CASSLSGSSQETQYF. The rearrangement joins TRBV5-1 to TRBJ2-5; 8 bases line up with TRBD2. The CDR3 loop spans 15 amino acids. J lost 2 bases, V lost 2 bases, and 5 bases had no gene match. From germline, CDR1 is SGHRS and CDR2 YFSETQ.

This clone was seen more than once but under ten times. V gene TRBV18 combines with J gene TRBJ1-6; TRBD1 might be the D (6 bases). The CDR3 is made up of 14 amino acids. The germline V gene has CDR1 KGHSH and CDR2 LQKENI. Between the trimmed V and J ends, which lost 6 bases and 9 bases, there was a span of 15 bases. The CDR3 loop is CASSAYTGISPLHF. Written as DNA, the CDR3 is TGTGCCAGCTCTGCTTACACAGGGATTTCACCCCTCCACTTT.

The chain combines TRBV5-1 with TRBJ2-5, with 7 bases identical to TRBD2. CDR3 length: 14 residues. V lost 4 bases to trimming and J lost 4 bases; unmatched junction nucleotides: 7. Germline CDR1 and CDR2: SGHRS and YFSETQ. The CDR3 DNA follows: TGCGCCAGCAGCGCGCTCGGCGGGAGAGAGACCCAGTACTTC. Protein sequence: CASSALGGRETQYF.

This clone was seen once. The chain is built from TRBV18 and TRBJ1-1; no clear D. The CDR3 is 13 amino acids. V shed 0 bases and J shed 7 bases, with 9 bases lying between them. From germline, CDR1 is KGHSH and CDR2 LQKENI. CDR3 coding DNA: TGTGCCAGCTCACCACCGGGGAGAGATGAAGCTTTCTTT. Translation gives CASSPPGRDEAFF. Combining the CDR3 with reference TRBV18 and TRBJ1-1 gives the whole variable domain NAGVMQNPRHLVRRRGQEARLRCSPMKGHSHVYWYRQLPEEGLKFMVYLQKENIIDESGMPKERFSAEFPKEGPSILRIQQVVRGDSAAYFCASSPPGRDEAFFGQGTRLTVV.

In its sample, this clone was seen a few times. The V call is TRBV18, the J call TRBJ2-7; D possibly corresponds to TRBD2 (5 bases). The germline V gene encodes CDR1 KGHSH and CDR2 LQKENI. This CDR3 comprises 14 residues. Between the trimmed V and J ends, which lost 2 bases and 7 bases, there was a span of 15 bases. The CDR3 region is CASSPNATPGEQYF. Written as DNA, the CDR3 is TGTGCCAGCTCACCAAACGCGACCCCGGGGGAGCAGTACTTC.

A few counts support this clone. The CDR3 reads CSVEDQGYEKLFF. The CDR3 DNA follows: TGCAGCGTTGAAGATCAGGGATATGAAAAACTGTTTTTT. The rearrangement uses TRBV29-1 and TRBJ1-4; tentatively, D is TRBD1 (5 bases). CDR1 is SQVTM and CDR2 is ANQGSEA in the germline V gene. V was pared by 0 bases and J by 6 bases, with 8 bases between. The CDR3 has 13 residues.

The rearrangement links TRBV4-2 to TRBJ2-4; D ambiguous. CDR3 length equals 16 residues. Trimming pared 0 bases from V and 0 bases from J, leaving 9 bases between. The germline V gene has CDR1 LGHNA and CDR2 YNFKEQ. This CDR3 is CASSQDRALAKNIQYF. CDR3 nucleotide sequence: TGTGCCAGCAGCCAAGATAGAGCGCTAGCCAAAAACATTCAGTACTTC.